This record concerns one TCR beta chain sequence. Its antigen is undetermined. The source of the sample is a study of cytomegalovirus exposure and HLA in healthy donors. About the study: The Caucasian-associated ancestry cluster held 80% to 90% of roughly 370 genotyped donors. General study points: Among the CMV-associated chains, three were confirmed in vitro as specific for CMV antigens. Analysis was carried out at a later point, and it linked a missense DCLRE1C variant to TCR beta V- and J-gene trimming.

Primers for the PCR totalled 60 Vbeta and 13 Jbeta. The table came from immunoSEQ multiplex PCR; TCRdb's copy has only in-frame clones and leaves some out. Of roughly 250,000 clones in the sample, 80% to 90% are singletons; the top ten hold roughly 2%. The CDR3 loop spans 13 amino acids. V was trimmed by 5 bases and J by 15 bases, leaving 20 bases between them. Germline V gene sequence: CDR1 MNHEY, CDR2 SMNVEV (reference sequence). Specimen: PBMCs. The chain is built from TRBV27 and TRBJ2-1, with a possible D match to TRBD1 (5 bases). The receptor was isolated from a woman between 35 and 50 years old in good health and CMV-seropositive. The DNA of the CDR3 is TGTGCCAGCAGTATACGACAGTTAGGGATTACGTTCTTC. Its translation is CASSIRQLGITFF.